Described below is a single T cell receptor beta chain sequence and its context. The antigen remains unidentified. V lost 11 bases and J lost 0; bases outside the gene matches: 5. The CDR3 contains 13 residues. The V gene's germline CDR1 is SNHLY and CDR2 FYNNEI. TCRdb's table, derived via immunoSEQ multiplex PCR, lists solely in-frame clones and lacks some. Of 100,000 to 150,000 clones detected, less than 95% appear once; the ten largest clones hold about 4.2%. This sample is drawn from a study of T cell responses to AZD1222 COVID-19 vaccine. Study-level points and caveats: Reportedly, nearly half of unique spike TCRs recognized epitopes outside B.1.351/B.1.1.7 mutations. Increases in Spike-specific TCR breadth and depth were seen after two AZD1222 doses. A mostly white British donor set with more females was recruited, and clonal diversity was possibly underestimated.

The rearrangement uses TRBV2 and TRBJ1-1; TRBD1 matches at 8 bases. The sequence derives from an adult in good health. This material consisted of peripheral blood, taken on day 0 of MenACWY control vaccination. The CDR3 protein is CASWTGMNTEAFF. The CDR3 nucleotides read TGTGCCTCCTGGACAGGGATGAACACTGAAGCTTTCTTT.